These T cell receptor beta chains were read from a single sample in a study of blood T cell repertoires in COVID-19. Measured with immunoSEQ multiplex PCR; TCRdb has only the in-frame clones, and not every one. The table lists around 460,000 clones, around 90% of them singletons. The sequenced sample consisted of peripheral blood. The receptors shown here come from a man aged 18 to 30 with COVID-19, enrolled during active disease. CDR3s include the opening cysteine and the closing phenylalanine or tryptophan. The order of the fields is V gene, D gene, clone size, J gene, CDR3 DNA, CDR3 protein. A D gene is named only where the DNA matches it firmly. The listing skips clone size in some rows; elsewhere it reads once, few, many or a size class.

v_call: TRBV5-8; d_call: TRBD1; clone_size: .; j_call: TRBJ1-5; cdr3_nt: TGTGCCAGCAGCTGGAGGGGGCATGGTCAGCCCCAGCATTTT; cdr3_aa: CASSWRGHGQPQHF
v_call: TRBV5-6; d_call: .; clone_size: once; j_call: TRBJ2-7; cdr3_nt: TGTGCCAGCAGCTCCAGCGACTACGAGCAGTACTTC; cdr3_aa: CASSSSDYEQYF
v_call: TRBV24-1; d_call: .; clone_size: .; j_call: TRBJ2-5; cdr3_nt: TGTGCCACCGAAGGCAACGACAGGGGGACGACTAGCGGTTACGCGGGGAGAGAGACCCAGTACTTC; cdr3_aa: CATEGNDRGTTSGYAGRETQYF
v_call: TRBV30; d_call: .; clone_size: .; j_call: TRBJ2-1; cdr3_nt: TGTGCCTGGAGTGGACAGGCTCGCTCCTACAATGAGCAGTTCTTC; cdr3_aa: CAWSGQARSYNEQFF
v_call: TRBV5-1; d_call: .; clone_size: .; j_call: TRBJ2-3; cdr3_nt: TGCGCCAGCAGCTTGGTATTTCGAGACACAGATACGCAGTATTTT; cdr3_aa: CASSLVFRDTDTQYF
v_call: TRBV25-1; d_call: TRBD2; clone_size: .; j_call: TRBJ2-1; cdr3_nt: TGTGCCAGCAGTGAATGGACTAGCGGGAGGGGTGAGCAGTTCTTC; cdr3_aa: CASSEWTSGRGEQFF
v_call: TRBV10-3; d_call: TRBD1; clone_size: once; j_call: TRBJ1-6; cdr3_nt: TGTGCCATCAGGGGACAGGGGGATTCACCCCTCCACTTT; cdr3_aa: CAIRGQGDSPLHF
v_call: TRBV5-5; d_call: .; clone_size: .; j_call: TRBJ2-1; cdr3_nt: TGTGCCAGCAGCTTGGTTTTGGCACTAGCAGGTGAGCAGTTCTTC; cdr3_aa: CASSLVLALAGEQFF
v_call: TRBV19; d_call: TRBD1; clone_size: .; j_call: TRBJ1-5; cdr3_nt: TGTGCCAGTGCCTACAGGGGGGGACGCAATCAGCCCCAGCATTTT; cdr3_aa: CASAYRGGRNQPQHF
v_call: TRBV7-6; d_call: TRBD2; clone_size: .; j_call: TRBJ2-3; cdr3_nt: TGTGCCAGCAGCTGGGCTGCGGGAGAGATAGCAGATACGCAGTATTTT; cdr3_aa: CASSWAAGEIADTQYF
v_call: TRBV6-5; d_call: TRBD1; clone_size: few; j_call: TRBJ1-2; cdr3_nt: TGTGCCAGCAGTTCCTGGTCGACAGGGAGAAATGGCTACACCTTC; cdr3_aa: CASSSWSTGRNGYTF
v_call: TRBV10-1; d_call: .; clone_size: .; j_call: TRBJ2-2; cdr3_nt: TGCGCCAGCAGACACTCTCAGGGGACCGGGGAGCTGTTTTTT; cdr3_aa: CASRHSQGTGELFF
v_call: TRBV27; d_call: .; clone_size: .; j_call: TRBJ1-4; cdr3_nt: TGTGCCAGCAGTTTCGCAACTAATGAAAAACTGTTTTTT; cdr3_aa: CASSFATNEKLFF
v_call: TRBV3-1/TRBV3-2; d_call: .; clone_size: .; j_call: TRBJ1-6; cdr3_nt: TGTGCCAGCAGCCAACAGGGTTTAATTTCGCCCCTCCACTTT; cdr3_aa: CASSQQGLISPLHF
v_call: TRBV2; d_call: .; clone_size: .; j_call: TRBJ1-6; cdr3_nt: TGTGCCAGCAAAGAGGGAAATTCACCCCTCCACTTT; cdr3_aa: CASKEGNSPLHF
v_call: TRBV15; d_call: TRBD1; clone_size: .; j_call: TRBJ1-4; cdr3_nt: TGTGCCACCAGCACCGGGACAGGGGGAGGAGATGAAAAACTGTTTTTT; cdr3_aa: CATSTGTGGGDEKLFF
v_call: TRBV7-2; d_call: TRBD1; clone_size: .; j_call: TRBJ2-1; cdr3_nt: TGTGCCAGCAGCTTACAGGGGGCCAATGAGCAGTTCTTC; cdr3_aa: CASSLQGANEQFF
v_call: TRBV29-1; d_call: .; clone_size: .; j_call: TRBJ1-1; cdr3_nt: TGCAGCGTTGTGTGGCAGGCGGGCTCTGAAGCTTTCTTT; cdr3_aa: CSVVWQAGSEAFF
v_call: TRBV2; d_call: TRBD1; clone_size: .; j_call: TRBJ1-5; cdr3_nt: TGTGCCAGCAGCGAAGGACAGGGAAATCAGCCCCAGCATTTT; cdr3_aa: CASSEGQGNQPQHF
v_call: TRBV24-1; d_call: .; clone_size: .; j_call: TRBJ2-1; cdr3_nt: TGTGCCACCAGTGGGGCCGGGAGCAATGAGCAGTTCTTC; cdr3_aa: CATSGAGSNEQFF
v_call: TRBV11-2; d_call: .; clone_size: .; j_call: TRBJ1-2; cdr3_nt: TGTGCCAGCAGCTTAGATCTGGAGGGTTTGTTCTATGGCTACACCTTC; cdr3_aa: CASSLDLEGLFYGYTF
v_call: TRBV6-4; d_call: .; clone_size: once; j_call: TRBJ2-7; cdr3_nt: TGTGCCAGCAGTGACTCCGACAAGTCCTACGAGCAGTACTTC; cdr3_aa: CASSDSDKSYEQYF
v_call: TRBV27; d_call: TRBD1; clone_size: .; j_call: TRBJ1-5; cdr3_nt: TGTGCCAGCAGTTTGTCAGGGGGTCAGCCCCAGCATTTT; cdr3_aa: CASSLSGGQPQHF
v_call: TRBV29-1; d_call: .; clone_size: .; j_call: TRBJ1-1; cdr3_nt: TGCAGCGTTGAAGAAACCAGGAACACTGAAGCTTTCTTT; cdr3_aa: CSVEETRNTEAFF
v_call: TRBV29-1; d_call: .; clone_size: once; j_call: TRBJ2-6; cdr3_nt: TGCAGCGCCACGGGACTTTTCTCTGGGGCCAACGTCCTGACTTTC; cdr3_aa: CSATGLFSGANVLTF
v_call: TRBV5-4; d_call: TRBD1; clone_size: .; j_call: TRBJ2-7; cdr3_nt: TGTGCCAGCAGCTGGGGACAGGGGGCAGGTGACGAGCAGTACTTC; cdr3_aa: CASSWGQGAGDEQYF
v_call: TRBV24-1; d_call: .; clone_size: once; j_call: TRBJ2-7; cdr3_nt: TGTGCCACCAGTTTCCAGGGGCCTCTTTCCTACGAGCAGTACTTC; cdr3_aa: CATSFQGPLSYEQYF
v_call: TRBV19; d_call: .; clone_size: .; j_call: TRBJ2-2; cdr3_nt: TGTGCCAGTAGTATCAGCCGAGGGGGCACCGGGGAGCTGTTTTTT; cdr3_aa: CASSISRGGTGELFF
v_call: TRBV7-9; d_call: TRBD1; clone_size: .; j_call: TRBJ1-5; cdr3_nt: TGTGCCAGCAGCTTCTTCGTCGGGACAGCACAATTACAGCCCCAGCATTTT; cdr3_aa: CASSFFVGTAQLQPQHF